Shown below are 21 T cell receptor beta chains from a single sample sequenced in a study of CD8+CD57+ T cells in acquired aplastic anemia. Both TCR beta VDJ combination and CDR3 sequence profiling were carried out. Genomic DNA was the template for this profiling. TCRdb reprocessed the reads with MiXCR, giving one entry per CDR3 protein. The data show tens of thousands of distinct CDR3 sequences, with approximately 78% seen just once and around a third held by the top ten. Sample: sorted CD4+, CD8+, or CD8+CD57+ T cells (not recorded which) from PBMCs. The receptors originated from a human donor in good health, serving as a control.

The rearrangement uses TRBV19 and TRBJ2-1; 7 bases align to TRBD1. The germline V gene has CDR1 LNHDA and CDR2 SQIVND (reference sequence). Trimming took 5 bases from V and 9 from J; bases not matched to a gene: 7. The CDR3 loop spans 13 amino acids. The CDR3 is CASSPRDRGEQFF. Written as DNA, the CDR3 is TGTGCCAGTAGTCCTCGGGACAGAGGTGAGCAGTTCTTC.

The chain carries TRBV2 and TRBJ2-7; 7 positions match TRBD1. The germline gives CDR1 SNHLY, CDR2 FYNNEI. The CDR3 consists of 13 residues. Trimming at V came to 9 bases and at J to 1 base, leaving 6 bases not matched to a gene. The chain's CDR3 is CASLWGQSYEQYF. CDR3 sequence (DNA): TGTGCCAGTTTATGGGGACAGTCCTACGAGCAGTACTTC.

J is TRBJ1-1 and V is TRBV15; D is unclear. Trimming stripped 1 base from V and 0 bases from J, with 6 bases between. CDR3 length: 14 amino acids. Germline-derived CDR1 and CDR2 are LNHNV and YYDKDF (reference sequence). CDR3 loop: CATSRGGLNTEAFF. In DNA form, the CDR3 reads TGTGCCACCAGCAGAGGCGGCCTGAACACTGAAGCTTTCTTT.

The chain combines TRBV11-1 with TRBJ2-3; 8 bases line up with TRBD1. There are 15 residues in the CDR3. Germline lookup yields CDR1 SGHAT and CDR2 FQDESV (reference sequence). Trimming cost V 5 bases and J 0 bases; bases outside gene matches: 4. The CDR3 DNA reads TGTGCCAGCAGCGAGTGGACAGGGAGCACAGATACGCAGTATTTT. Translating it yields CASSEWTGSTDTQYF.

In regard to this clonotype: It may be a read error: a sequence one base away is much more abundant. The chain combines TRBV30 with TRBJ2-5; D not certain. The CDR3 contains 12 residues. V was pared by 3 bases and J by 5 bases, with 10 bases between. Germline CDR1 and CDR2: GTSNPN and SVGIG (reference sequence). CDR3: CAWRSGRETQYF. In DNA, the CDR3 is TGTGCCTGGAGGAGTGGGCGGGAGACCCAGTACTTC.

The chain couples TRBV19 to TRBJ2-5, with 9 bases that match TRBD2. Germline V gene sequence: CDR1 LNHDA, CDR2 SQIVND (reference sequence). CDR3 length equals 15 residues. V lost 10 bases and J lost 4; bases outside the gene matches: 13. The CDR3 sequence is CATARPGLAGETQYF. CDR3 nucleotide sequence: TGTGCCACCGCGAGACCGGGACTAGCCGGAGAGACCCAGTACTTC.

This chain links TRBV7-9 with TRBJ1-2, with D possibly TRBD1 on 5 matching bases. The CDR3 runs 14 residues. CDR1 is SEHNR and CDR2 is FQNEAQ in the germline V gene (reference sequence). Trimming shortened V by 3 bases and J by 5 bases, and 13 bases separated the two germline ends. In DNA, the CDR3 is TGTGCCAGCAGCTTCGAGACAGACAAATATGGCTACACCTTC. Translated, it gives CASSFETDKYGYTF.

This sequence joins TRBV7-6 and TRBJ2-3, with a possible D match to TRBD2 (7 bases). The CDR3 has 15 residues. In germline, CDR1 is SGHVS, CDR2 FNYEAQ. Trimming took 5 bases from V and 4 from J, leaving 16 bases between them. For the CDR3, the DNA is TGTGCCAGCAGCCCACGGGGGGCGGAAGCAGATACGCAGTATTTT. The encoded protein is CASSPRGAEADTQYF.

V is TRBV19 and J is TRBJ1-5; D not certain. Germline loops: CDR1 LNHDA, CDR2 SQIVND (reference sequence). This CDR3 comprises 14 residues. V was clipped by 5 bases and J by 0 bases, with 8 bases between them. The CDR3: CASSGSLSNQPQHF. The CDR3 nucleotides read TGTGCCAGTAGTGGCAGCCTTAGCAATCAGCCCCAGCATTTT.

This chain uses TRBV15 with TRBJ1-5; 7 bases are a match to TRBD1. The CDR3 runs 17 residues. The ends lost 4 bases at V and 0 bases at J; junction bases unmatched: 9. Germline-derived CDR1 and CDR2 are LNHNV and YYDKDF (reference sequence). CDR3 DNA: TGTGCCACCAGCACGGGACAGTTCGGGGTTAGCAATCAGCCCCAGCATTTT. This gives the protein CATSTGQFGVSNQPQHF.

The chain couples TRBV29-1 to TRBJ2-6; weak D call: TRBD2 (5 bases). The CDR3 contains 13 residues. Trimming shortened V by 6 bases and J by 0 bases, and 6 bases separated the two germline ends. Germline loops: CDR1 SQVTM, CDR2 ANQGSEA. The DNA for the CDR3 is TGCAGCGTAGGGAGCTCTGGGGCCAACGTCCTGACTTTC. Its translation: CSVGSSGANVLTF.

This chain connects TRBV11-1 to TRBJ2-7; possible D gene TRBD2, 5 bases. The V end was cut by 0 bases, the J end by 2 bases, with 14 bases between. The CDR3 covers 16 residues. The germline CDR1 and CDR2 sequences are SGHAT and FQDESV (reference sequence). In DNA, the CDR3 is TGTGCCAGCAGCTTAGCTAGGGTTGGCGGGCCCTACGAGCAGTACTTC. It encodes CASSLARVGGPYEQYF.

The CDR3 protein is CASSQGPWTSGGYGAYEQYF. The CDR3 coding sequence is TGTGCCAGCAGCCAGGGACCGTGGACTAGCGGGGGGTACGGGGCCTACGAGCAGTACTTC. The chain recombines TRBV25-1 with TRBJ2-7, with 14 nucleotides matching TRBD2. CDR3 length equals 20 residues. Trimming cost V 6 bases and J 2 bases; bases outside gene matches: 18. The germline CDR1 and CDR2 sequences are MGHDK and SYGVNS.

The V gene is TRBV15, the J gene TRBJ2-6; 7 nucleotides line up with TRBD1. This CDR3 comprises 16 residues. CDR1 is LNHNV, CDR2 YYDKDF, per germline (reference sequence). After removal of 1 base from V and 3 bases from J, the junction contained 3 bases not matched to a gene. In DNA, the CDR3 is TGTGCCACCAGCAGAGCTACAGGGGATGGGGCCAACGTCCTGACTTTC. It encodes CATSRATGDGANVLTF.

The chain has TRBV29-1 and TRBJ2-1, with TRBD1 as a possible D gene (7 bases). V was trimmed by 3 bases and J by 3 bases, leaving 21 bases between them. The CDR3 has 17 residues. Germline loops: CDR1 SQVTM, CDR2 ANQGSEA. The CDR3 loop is CSVEGGQDQTGYNEQFF. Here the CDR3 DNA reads TGCAGCGTTGAGGGAGGACAGGATCAAACGGGCTACAATGAGCAGTTCTTC.

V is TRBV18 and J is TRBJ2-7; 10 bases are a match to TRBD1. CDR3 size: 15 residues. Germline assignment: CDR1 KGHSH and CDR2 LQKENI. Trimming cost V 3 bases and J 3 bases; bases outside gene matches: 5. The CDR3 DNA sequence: TGTGCCAGCTCACCCCGGGACAGGGGTTTCTACGAGCAGTACTTC. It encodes CASSPRDRGFYEQYF.

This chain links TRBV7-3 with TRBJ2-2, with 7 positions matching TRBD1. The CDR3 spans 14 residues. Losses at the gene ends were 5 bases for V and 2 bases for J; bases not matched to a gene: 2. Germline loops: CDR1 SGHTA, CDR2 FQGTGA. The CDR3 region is CASSRQGNTGELFF. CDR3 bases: TGTGCCAGCAGCCGACAGGGAAACACCGGGGAGCTGTTTTTT.

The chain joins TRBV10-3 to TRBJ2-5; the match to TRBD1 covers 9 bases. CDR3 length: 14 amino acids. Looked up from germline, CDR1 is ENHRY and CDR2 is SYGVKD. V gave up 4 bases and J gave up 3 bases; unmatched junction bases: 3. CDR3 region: CAISGGQGKETQYF. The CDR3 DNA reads TGTGCCATCAGTGGGGGACAGGGAAAAGAGACCCAGTACTTC.

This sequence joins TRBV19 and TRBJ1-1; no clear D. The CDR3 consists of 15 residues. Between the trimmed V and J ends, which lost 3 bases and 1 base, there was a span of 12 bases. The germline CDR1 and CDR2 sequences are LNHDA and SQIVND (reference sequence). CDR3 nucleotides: TGTGCCAGTAGTATCGGCCCCGGAGGGAACACTGAAGCTTTCTTT. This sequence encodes CASSIGPGGNTEAFF.

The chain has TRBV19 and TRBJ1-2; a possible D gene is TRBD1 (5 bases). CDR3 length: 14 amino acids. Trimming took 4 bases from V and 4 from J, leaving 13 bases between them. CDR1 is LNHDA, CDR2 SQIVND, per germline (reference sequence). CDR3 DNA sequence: TGTGCCAGTAGTAAGGACTCGGGGCTCTATGGCTACACCTTC. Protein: CASSKDSGLYGYTF.

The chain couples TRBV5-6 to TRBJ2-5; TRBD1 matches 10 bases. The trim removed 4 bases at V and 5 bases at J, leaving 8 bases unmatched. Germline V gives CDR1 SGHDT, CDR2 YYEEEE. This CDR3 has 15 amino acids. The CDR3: CASSPRQGAGETQYF. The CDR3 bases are TGTGCCAGCAGCCCGAGACAGGGGGCAGGGGAGACCCAGTACTTC.